This passage covers 17 T cell receptor beta chains from one sample sequenced in a study of chemoradiotherapy in HPV16-positive cancers. Sequenced by immunoSEQ multiplex PCR; TCRdb stores in-frame clones only, minus some. This sample carries 20,000 to 25,000 clones, around 87% of them seen once, and the ten largest clones take around 4.4%. Sequencing was performed on blood, taken from a patient who underwent chemoradiotherapy. These TCRs come from a human donor with HPV-associated anogenital cancer.

The chain is built from TRBV15 and TRBJ1-3, with D maybe TRBD1 (5 bases). Germline V gene sequence: CDR1 LNHNV, CDR2 YYDKDF (reference sequence). With 0 bases removed from V and 3 bases from J, the gap between germline ends came to 9 bases. The CDR3 spans 15 residues. The CDR3 protein is CATSRDTGRGNTIYF. As DNA, the CDR3 is TGTGCCACCAGCAGAGATACAGGCCGTGGAAACACCATATATTTT.

The V call is TRBV7-2, the J call TRBJ2-7; 11 bases are shared with TRBD2. After removal of 6 bases from V and 4 bases from J, the junction contained 8 bases not matched to a gene. This CDR3 spans 15 amino acids. In germline, CDR1 is SGHTA, CDR2 FQGNSA. CDR3 protein: CASRPTGTSGYEQYF. The CDR3 DNA reads as TGTGCCAGCAGGCCCACCGGGACTAGCGGATACGAGCAGTACTTC.

The V and J genes are TRBV7-2 and TRBJ2-7; a possible D gene is TRBD1 (6 bases). V gave up 5 bases and J gave up 3 bases, with 11 bases separating them. Germline CDR1 reads SGHTA; CDR2 reads FQGNSA. The CDR3 is 13 amino acids. CDR3 residues: CASSPRGGYEQYF. In DNA form, the CDR3 reads TGTGCCAGCAGCCCCCGAGGGGGCTACGAGCAGTACTTC.

The chain couples TRBV4-1 to TRBJ2-3; 12 bases match TRBD2. The CDR3 is 17 amino acids. The germline V gene encodes CDR1 MGHRA and CDR2 YSYEKL. The junction had 6 bases not matched to a gene; V was cut back by 1 base and J by 4 bases. CDR3 DNA sequence: TGCGCCAGCAGCCAAGCGTGGACTAGCGGGGAATCAGATACGCAGTATTTT. It translates to CASSQAWTSGESDTQYF.

The J gene is TRBJ2-1, the V gene TRBV5-4; 8 positions match TRBD2. Trimming took 5 bases from V and 3 from J; bases not matched to a gene: 7. The CDR3 runs 15 residues. Germline V gene lookup returns CDR1 SGHNT and CDR2 YYREEE (reference sequence). The CDR3 region is CASSPSGSLYNEQFF. The CDR3 nucleotides are TGTGCCAGCAGTCCGAGCGGGAGTCTCTACAATGAGCAGTTCTTC.

This sequence joins TRBV23-1 and TRBJ1-6; D not certain. TRBV23-1 is labeled an ORF, and its function is uncertain. This CDR3 spans 19 amino acids. Trimming removed 6 bases from V and 0 bases from J, with 21 bases in between. The CDR3 loop is CASRIRVEGVSSYNSPLHF. In nucleotides, the CDR3 is TGCGCCAGCAGAATTCGCGTTGAGGGCGTCAGCTCCTATAATTCACCCCTCCACTTT.

A single count supports this clone. V gene TRBV9 combines with J gene TRBJ2-3; D not certain. V gave up 0 bases and J gave up 4 bases, with 0 bases separating them. Germline CDR1 reads SGDLS; CDR2 reads YYNGEE. This CDR3 is built from 11 residues. The CDR3 DNA reads as TGTGCCAGCAGCGTAGCAGATACGCAGTATTTT. This sequence encodes CASSVADTQYF.

The V and J genes are TRBV7-2 and TRBJ1-1; D not resolved. The CDR3 loop spans 13 amino acids. V dropped 5 bases and J dropped 4 bases, with 11 bases sitting between them. Germline CDR1 reads SGHTA; CDR2 reads FQGNSA. The CDR3 here is CASSDGFGTEAFF. In DNA form, the CDR3 reads TGTGCCAGCAGCGACGGATTCGGCACTGAAGCTTTCTTT.

V is TRBV5-1 and J is TRBJ2-7; 8 nucleotides match TRBD1. Germline V gene sequence: CDR1 SGHRS, CDR2 YFSETQ. With 4 bases clipped from V and 0 bases from J, the junction kept 3 bases outside the gene matches. The CDR3 has 14 residues. CDR3 coding DNA: TGCGCCAGCAGCGACACAGGGGGCTCCTACGAGCAGTACTTC. It specifies CASSDTGGSYEQYF.

The V call is TRBV12-1, the J call TRBJ1-1. TRBV12-1 is noted as a pseudogene. This CDR3 is built from 12 residues. CDR3 nucleotide sequence: TGTGCCAGCCATCGGGGGAACACTGAAGCTTTCTTT. This translates into CASHRGNTEAFF.

The chain combines TRBV6-1 with TRBJ2-1, with 10 bases fitting TRBD2. Germline V CDR1 and CDR2: MNHNS, SASEGT. This CDR3 is 15 amino acids long. Germline trimming cut 2 bases from V and 2 bases from J; bases unmatched to any gene: 0. The CDR3 loop is CASSELAGAYNEQFF. The CDR3, as DNA: TGTGCCAGCAGTGAACTAGCGGGAGCCTACAATGAGCAGTTCTTC.

As DNA, the CDR3 is TGTGCCAGCAGCTTTGCCAGGGGTAGCAATCAGCCCCAGCATTTT. Translating gives CASSFARGSNQPQHF. This chain links TRBV7-8 with TRBJ1-5, with D perhaps matching TRBD1 (6 bases). V dropped 3 bases and J dropped 0 bases, with 9 bases sitting between them. This CDR3 has 15 residues. Germline CDR1 is SGHVS and CDR2 is FQNEAQ.

The genes are TRBV6-1 and TRBJ2-3; D is possibly TRBD1 (5 bases). The germline gives CDR1 MNHNS, CDR2 SASEGT. The CDR3 is 14 amino acids. V lost 6 bases and J 2 bases, leaving 12 bases between the germline ends. The CDR3, as DNA: TGTGCCAGCAGATTGACTGGACACACAGATACGCAGTATTTT. Translating it yields CASRLTGHTDTQYF.

The chain recombines TRBV5-1 with TRBJ1-6; possible D gene TRBD1, 5 bases. Germline V gene sequence: CDR1 SGHRS, CDR2 YFSETQ. The V end lost 6 bases, the J end lost 10 bases, and 20 bases lay between the germline ends. The CDR3 consists of 15 residues. CDR3 sequence (DNA): TGCGCCAGCAACCAAGAGGGCAGGGACGGGTCACCCCTCCACTTT. This codes for CASNQEGRDGSPLHF.

The CDR3 DNA sequence: TGCGCCAGCAGCGGACTAGCGGGAGACCAAAGCACAGATACGCAGTATTTT. It is translated as CASSGLAGDQSTDTQYF. The chain has TRBV5-1 and TRBJ2-3; TRBD2 aligns across 13 bases. CDR3 length equals 17 residues. The germline V gene has CDR1 SGHRS and CDR2 YFSETQ. V trimming: 4 bases; J trimming: 0 bases; junction bases outside the gene matches: 5.

Here the CDR3 DNA reads TGTGCCAGCAGTGAAATGACAGGGTTGGGGAACACTGAAGCTTTCTTT. This codes for CASSEMTGLGNTEAFF. The genes are TRBV2 and TRBJ1-1, with TRBD1 matching 7 bases. The J segment lost 1 base and the V segment lost 2 bases, leaving 7 bases of the junction unmatched. This CDR3 is 16 amino acids long. Germline CDR1 and CDR2: SNHLY and FYNNEI.

This rearrangement joins TRBV4-1 to TRBJ2-7; D unclear. Germline values: CDR1 MGHRA, CDR2 YSYEKL. There are 16 residues in the CDR3. V lost 0 bases, J lost 0 bases, and 12 bases lay in between. CDR3 DNA sequence: TGCGCCAGCAGCCAAGATCCGGCCCTTAGCTCCTACGAGCAGTACTTC. It yields the protein CASSQDPALSSYEQYF.